The 17 T cell receptor beta chains in this list originate from one sample, sequenced in a study of technical replicates of blood from a few donors. Method: immunoSEQ multiplex PCR; TCRdb's copy keeps in-frame clones and lacks some. The sample gives 87,000 or so clones, 95% of which show up once; around 0.36% is in the top ten. The material sequenced was T cells isolated from PBMCs. All receptors derive from a human donor in good health.

The genes are TRBV5-4 and TRBJ1-1; the match to TRBD1 covers 8 bases. Unmatched junction bases numbered 8, after V lost 1 base and J lost 0 bases. The CDR3 sequence is 17 residues long. Germline lookup yields CDR1 SGHNT and CDR2 YYREEE (reference sequence). The CDR3 DNA reads as TGTGCCAGCAGCTTGAAAGTCGGACAGGGATTGAACACTGAAGCTTTCTTT. As protein: CASSLKVGQGLNTEAFF. Using reference TRBV5-4 and TRBJ1-1 for the parts outside the CDR3, the full variable domain is ETGVTQSPTHLIKTRGQQVTLRCSSQSGHNTVSWYQQALGQGPQFIFQYYREEENGRGNFPPRFSGLQFPNYSSELNVNALELDDSALYLCASSLKVGQGLNTEAFFGQGTRLTVV.

This clone was found a few times. This chain uses TRBV5-1 with TRBJ1-1; D might be TRBD1 (6 bases). The V gene's germline CDR1 is SGHRS and CDR2 YFSETQ. V dropped 4 bases and J dropped 1 base, with 17 bases sitting between them. The CDR3 extends over 16 amino acids. The CDR3 DNA sequence: TGCGCCAGCAGCCAACAGCCGGGACAAGGGAACACTGAAGCTTTCTTT. This codes for CASSQQPGQGNTEAFF.

This clone was counted once. The chain employs TRBV27 and TRBJ2-2, with D possibly matching TRBD1 (6 bases). CDR3 length: 14 amino acids. Germline V CDR1 and CDR2: MNHEY, SMNVEV (reference sequence). V lost 7 bases, J lost 4 bases, and 13 bases lay in between. The CDR3 here is CASTLGGSTGELFF. The CDR3 coding sequence is TGTGCCAGCACCCTAGGGGGATCCACCGGGGAGCTGTTTTTT.

J is TRBJ2-1 and V is TRBV5-1; perhaps TRBD2 as D (6 bases). In germline, CDR1 is SGHRS, CDR2 YFSETQ. Trimming cost V 0 bases and J 8 bases, with 6 bases left between them. CDR3 length: 12 amino acids. The DNA for the CDR3 is TGCGCCAGCAGCTTGGCGGGGGATGAGCAGTTCTTC. This translates into CASSLAGDEQFF.

Here the CDR3 DNA reads TGTGCCACCCCAGGGGGGCATTCCTATGGCTACACCTTC. It translates to CATPGGHSYGYTF. V gene TRBV19 combines with J gene TRBJ1-2, with 7 positions matching TRBD1. This CDR3 region has 13 residues. V was clipped by 10 bases and J by 4 bases; unmatched bases: 9. Germline CDR1 is LNHDA and CDR2 is SQIVND (reference sequence).

The J gene is TRBJ2-7, the V gene TRBV7-9, with TRBD1 matching 9 bases. Germline V gene lookup returns CDR1 SEHNR and CDR2 FQNEAQ (reference sequence). V shed 0 bases, J shed 3 bases, and the junction held 12 bases outside the gene matches. This CDR3 region has 18 residues. DNA for the CDR3: TGTGCCAGCAGCTTAGCTGGGACAGGGAATGCGGGGATCTACGAGCAGTACTTC. Its protein is CASSLAGTGNAGIYEQYF.

The genes are TRBV6-6 and TRBJ1-5, with D tentatively TRBD1 (5 bases). This CDR3 spans 15 amino acids. Looked up from germline, CDR1 is MNHNY and CDR2 is SVGAGI (reference sequence). V was cut by 4 bases and J by 0 bases, with 10 bases left in between. For the CDR3, the DNA is TGTGCCAGCAGTTCCCTGGGGCCTAGCAATCAGCCCCAGCATTTT. Residues: CASSSLGPSNQPQHF.

The chain recombines TRBV7-6 with TRBJ2-7, with D perhaps matching TRBD1 (6 bases). There are 15 residues in the CDR3. Germline values: CDR1 SGHVS, CDR2 FNYEAQ. Trimming removed 1 base at V and 0 bases at J, with 10 bases between. CDR3 sequence: CASSLGSGVSYEQYF. The CDR3 DNA sequence: TGTGCCAGCAGCTTAGGGTCAGGGGTCTCCTACGAGCAGTACTTC. The whole variable domain, remainder taken from reference TRBV7-6 and TRBJ2-7, is GAGVSQSPRYKVTKRGQDVALRCDPISGHVSLYWYRQALGQGPEFLTYFNYEAQQDKSGLPNDRFSAERPEGSISTLTIQRTEQRDSAMYRCASSLGSGVSYEQYFGPGTRLTVT.

The table lists this clone with a count of one. The V call is TRBV5-4, the J call TRBJ1-2; tentative D call: TRBD1 (5 bases). CDR3 length equals 15 residues. Germline lookup yields CDR1 SGHNT and CDR2 YYREEE (reference sequence). Trimming took off 4 bases at V and 6 bases at J, with 19 bases between the two ends. This chain's CDR3 is CASSMEGLQRDGYTF. CDR3 nucleotide sequence: TGTGCCAGCAGCATGGAGGGACTCCAGAGGGATGGCTACACCTTC.

The chain links TRBV7-9 to TRBJ1-5, with TRBD1 identical over 9 bases. V lost 5 bases to trimming and J lost 7 bases; unmatched junction nucleotides: 3. Looked up from germline, CDR1 is SEHNR and CDR2 is FQNEAQ (reference sequence). The CDR3 is 13 residues long. The CDR3 bases are TGTGCCAGCAGCCGACAGGGGGAACAGCCCCAGCATTTT. As protein: CASSRQGEQPQHF.

This chain uses TRBV9 with TRBJ2-1; 7 nucleotides line up with TRBD2. V shed 0 bases, J shed 7 bases, and the junction held 10 bases outside the gene matches. Germline V gene lookup returns CDR1 SGDLS and CDR2 YYNGEE. This CDR3 is 16 amino acids long. CDR3 nucleotides: TGTGCCAGCAGCGTAGGAGGAGGGAGGGCCGCGAATGAGCAGTTCTTC. Protein sequence: CASSVGGGRAANEQFF.

The chain has TRBV27 and TRBJ1-4, with D possibly matching TRBD1 (5 bases). This CDR3 comprises 15 residues. With 4 bases removed from V and 8 bases from J, the gap between germline ends came to 17 bases. CDR1 and CDR2 from the germline V gene are MNHEY and SMNVEV (reference sequence). DNA of the CDR3: TGTGCCAGCAGTTCCCATTCAGGGATTCGGGAAAAACTGTTTTTT. This sequence encodes CASSSHSGIREKLFF.

The genes are TRBV7-3 and TRBJ1-2; D is perhaps TRBD1 (6 bases). Trimming took off 6 bases at V and 4 bases at J, with 15 bases between the two ends. The CDR3 covers 14 residues. CDR1 is SGHTA, CDR2 FQGTGA, per germline. The CDR3 here is CASSWGGSTYGYTF. As DNA, the CDR3 is TGTGCCAGCAGTTGGGGGGGCAGTACCTATGGCTACACCTTC. Combining the CDR3 with reference TRBV7-3 and TRBJ1-2 gives the whole variable domain GAGVSQTPSNKVTEKGKYVELRCDPISGHTALYWYRQSLGQGPEFLIYFQGTGAADDSGLPNDRFFAVRPEGSVSTLKIQRTERGDSAVYLCASSWGGSTYGYTFGSGTRLTVV.

The rearrangement joins TRBV9 to TRBJ2-1, with 7 bases aligning to TRBD2. The J segment lost 8 bases and the V segment lost 1 base, leaving 12 bases of the junction unmatched. Germline V lookup: CDR1 SGDLS, CDR2 YYNGEE. There are 16 residues in the CDR3. CDR3 nucleotides: TGTGCCAGCAGCGTACTGGGGAGCGGGGCTATGGATGAGCAGTTCTTC. Residues: CASSVLGSGAMDEQFF. The entire variable domain, with the rest obtained from reference TRBV9 and TRBJ2-1, is as follows: DSGVTQTPKHLITATGQRVTLRCSPRSGDLSVYWYQQSLDQGLQFLIQYYNGEERAKGNILERFSAQQFPDLHSELNLSSLELGDSALYFCASSVLGSGAMDEQFFGPGTRLTVL.

The V and J genes are TRBV11-2 and TRBJ1-2, with D possibly being TRBD1 (5 bases). Looked up from germline, CDR1 is SGHAT and CDR2 is FQNNGV. The CDR3 totals 17 residues. V lost 1 base and J 7 bases, leaving 22 bases between the germline ends. The CDR3 protein is CASSLGQGGLIGTGYTF. DNA for the CDR3: TGTGCCAGCAGCTTAGGGCAGGGTGGATTAATCGGTACTGGCTACACCTTC.

The chain links TRBV27 to TRBJ2-7, with a tentative D call TRBD1 (5 bases). The germline CDR1 and CDR2 sequences are MNHEY and SMNVEV (reference sequence). V gave up 8 bases and J gave up 5 bases, with 19 bases separating them. CDR3 size: 14 residues. The CDR3 sequence is CASAISSQGNEQYF. CDR3 sequence (DNA): TGTGCCAGCGCCATATCCTCCCAGGGCAACGAGCAGTACTTC.

V and J are TRBV19 and TRBJ2-1; 7 nucleotides match TRBD1. This CDR3 spans 13 amino acids. J gave up 7 bases and V 5 bases, and 5 bases lay outside the gene matches. Per germline, CDR1 LNHDA and CDR2 SQIVND (reference sequence). CDR3 sequence (DNA): TGTGCCAGTAGTTGGACAGGTAGGAATGAGCAGTTCTTC. Its protein is CASSWTGRNEQFF.